The 28 T cell receptor beta chains reported below all come from one sample, sequenced in a study of PD-L1 blockade in urothelial cancer. Assay: immunoSEQ multiplex PCR; the TCRdb copy retains only in-frame clones and omits some. The sample yields roughly 38,000 clones, around 79% seen once. The sequencing here drew on PBMCs, taken around atezolizumab (anti-PD-L1) treatment. These receptors originate from a man in his 70s with urothelial cancer.

This clone was seen a single time. This chain links TRBV25-1 with TRBJ2-3; D is undetermined. The CDR3 spans 12 residues. Germline-derived CDR1 and CDR2 are MGHDK and SYGVNS. The V end lost 6 bases, the J end lost 3 bases, and 7 bases lay between the germline ends. The CDR3 DNA reads TGTGCCAGCAGGTCAATGACAGATACGCAGTATTTT. This gives the protein CASRSMTDTQYF.

The V gene is TRBV7-2, the J gene TRBJ2-5; D is undetermined. Germline V gene sequence: CDR1 SGHTA, CDR2 FQGNSA. The CDR3 is made up of 16 amino acids. Trimming left V 6 bases short and J 2 bases short, with 19 bases between. The CDR3 spells CASSLQASGRQETQYF. CDR3 sequence (DNA): TGTGCCAGCAGTCTCCAGGCCTCCGGTCGTCAAGAGACCCAGTACTTC.

V and J are TRBV2 and TRBJ2-7, with D maybe TRBD2 (5 bases). This CDR3 region has 15 residues. CDR1 and CDR2 (germline): SNHLY, FYNNEI. With 8 bases removed from V and 6 bases from J, the gap between germline ends came to 23 bases. This CDR3 reads CASSELRTRAPEQYF. In DNA form, the CDR3 reads TGTGCCAGCTCCGAACTTCGGACTCGAGCCCCCGAGCAGTACTTC. Drawing the rest from reference TRBV2 and TRBJ2-7, the complete variable domain is EPEVTQTPSHQVTQMGQEVILRCVPISNHLYFYWYRQILGQKVEFLVSFYNNEISEKSEIFDDQFSVERPDGSNFTLKIRSTKLEDSAMYFCASSELRTRAPEQYFGPGTRLTVT.

This clone was seen only once. The rearrangement uses TRBV7-3 and TRBJ1-1; TRBD1 matches 8 bases. Germline trimming cut 8 bases from V and 8 bases from J; bases unmatched to any gene: 7. The CDR3 loop spans 12 amino acids. Per the germline V gene, CDR1 is SGHTA and CDR2 is FQGTGA. The CDR3 sequence is CASGETGGEAFF. The CDR3 DNA reads TGTGCCAGCGGTGAAACAGGGGGGGAAGCTTTCTTT.

The J gene is TRBJ1-6, the V gene TRBV30; D is unresolved. Germline CDR1 and CDR2: GTSNPN and SVGIG (reference sequence). The CDR3 is made up of 13 amino acids. The CDR3, as DNA: TGTGCTAACGGAGGCCTCTATAATTCACCCCTCCACTTT. The encoded protein is CANGGLYNSPLHF.

This clone showed up just a few times. This chain links TRBV4-3 with TRBJ1-1; D unresolved. The CDR3 extends over 14 amino acids. CDR1 and CDR2 from the germline V gene are LGHNA and YSLEER. The V and J ends lost 0 bases and 4 bases respectively, with 9 bases between them. The CDR3 reads CASSQDNVGTEAFF. The CDR3 nucleotides read TGCGCCAGCAGCCAAGATAATGTCGGCACTGAAGCTTTCTTT.

The V and J genes are TRBV29-1 and TRBJ1-2, with 7 bases lining up with TRBD1. CDR3 size: 17 residues. Germline loops: CDR1 SQVTM, CDR2 ANQGSEA. V shed 0 bases and J 7 bases; nucleotides not matched to a gene: 17. For the CDR3, the DNA is TGCAGCGTTGAAGATCCGTTTAATAGGCGGGACAGAGTTGGCTACACCTTC. Translating gives CSVEDPFNRRDRVGYTF.

V and J are TRBV7-2 and TRBJ2-4, with a possible D match to TRBD1 (6 bases). The CDR3 loop spans 13 amino acids. Deletions cut 5 bases from V and 10 bases from J, with 15 bases between. CDR1 and CDR2 from the germline V gene are SGHTA and FQGNSA. DNA of the CDR3: TGTGCCAGCAGCGCCGAGGGGGTTTCTATTCAGTACTTC. It is translated as CASSAEGVSIQYF.

This chain uses TRBV10-1 with TRBJ2-7, with D possibly TRBD1 on 6 matching bases. CDR3 size: 16 residues. CDR1 is WNHNN and CDR2 is SYGVQD in the germline V gene (reference sequence). V dropped 9 bases and J dropped 0 bases, with 21 bases sitting between them. The DNA of the CDR3 is TGCGCCAGTCGGATGAGAGACAGGCCCTCCTCCTACGAGCAGTACTTC. This sequence encodes CASRMRDRPSSYEQYF.

This clone has only one observation. The V call is TRBV4-3, the J call TRBJ2-2, with D perhaps matching TRBD2 (5 bases). The V end lost 1 base, the J end lost 0 bases, and 9 bases lay between the germline ends. CDR1 is LGHNA, CDR2 YSLEER, per germline. The CDR3 extends over 16 amino acids. The CDR3, as DNA: TGCGCCAGCAGCCAAGCACGGGGAGCGAACACCGGGGAGCTGTTTTTT. It encodes CASSQARGANTGELFF.

V usage is TRBV28 and J usage is TRBJ1-4, with 10 bases matching TRBD1. Germline V CDR1 and CDR2: MDHEN, SYDVKM. Trimming removed 5 bases from V and 7 bases from J; junction bases left unmatched: 4. The CDR3 length is 14 residues. CDR3: CASSPGTGVEKLFF. CDR3 bases: TGTGCCAGCAGTCCCGGGACAGGGGTTGAAAAACTGTTTTTT.

This clone was counted between two and nine times. The chain employs TRBV7-2 and TRBJ1-2, with 8 bases fitting TRBD1. Trimming at V came to 3 bases and at J to 8 bases, leaving 5 bases not matched to a gene. The CDR3 sequence is 13 residues long. The V gene's germline CDR1 is SGHTA and CDR2 FQGNSA. CDR3 sequence reads: CASSLTGVRGYTF. CDR3 DNA: TGTGCCAGCAGCTTGACAGGGGTACGAGGCTACACCTTC.

This chain links TRBV7-2 with TRBJ2-5; TRBD2 matches at 9 bases. V gave up 5 bases and J gave up 5 bases; unmatched junction bases: 6. In germline, CDR1 is SGHTA, CDR2 FQGNSA. There are 14 residues in the CDR3. CDR3 sequence (DNA): TGTGCCAGCAGCGCGGCGGGGGGGCCTGAGACCCAGTACTTC. Its translation is CASSAAGGPETQYF.

The chain has TRBV25-1 and TRBJ1-4; D may be TRBD1 (5 bases). Between the trimmed V and J ends, which lost 2 bases and 4 bases, there was a span of 11 bases. Germline loops: CDR1 MGHDK, CDR2 SYGVNS. This CDR3 spans 15 amino acids. The CDR3 is CASSETLGGNEKLFF. CDR3 coding DNA: TGTGCCAGCAGTGAAACCCTGGGGGGTAATGAAAAACTGTTTTTT.

This chain connects TRBV5-6 to TRBJ2-5, with TRBD2 matching over 12 bases. CDR3 length: 13 amino acids. The V and J ends lost 4 bases and 13 bases, in that order; junction bases with no gene match: 8. In germline, CDR1 is SGHDT, CDR2 YYEEEE. The CDR3, as DNA: TGTGCCAGCAGCCGCGGACTAGCGGGACCGGCGTACTTC. This codes for CASSRGLAGPAYF. Looking up the rest from reference TRBV5-6 and TRBJ2-5 gives the full variable domain: DAGVTQSPTHLIKTRGQQVTLRCSPKSGHDTVSWYQQALGQGPQFIFQYYEEEERQRGNFPDRFSGHQFPNYSSELNVNALLLGDSALYLCASSRGLAGPAYFGPGTRLLVL.

This sequence joins TRBV6-1 and TRBJ1-5, with a tentative D call TRBD1 (5 bases). V lost 1 base and J lost 0, with 7 bases in between. The CDR3 runs 15 residues. CDR1 and CDR2 from the germline V gene are MNHNS and SASEGT. CDR3 sequence reads: CASSEGTLSNQPQHF. The CDR3 coding sequence is TGTGCCAGCAGTGAAGGGACACTTAGCAATCAGCCCCAGCATTTT.

The J gene is TRBJ1-5, the V gene TRBV28; 7 nucleotides agree with TRBD1. Looked up from germline, CDR1 is MDHEN and CDR2 is SYDVKM. V gave up 4 bases and J gave up 8 bases; unmatched junction bases: 11. The CDR3 is made up of 15 amino acids. CDR3 nucleotides: TGTGCCAGCAGTTCCGCCCAACAGGGGACGGAGCCCCAGCATTTT. Translating gives CASSSAQQGTEPQHF.

As for this clone: The junction does not match germline at one end; this may be a read error. The chain has TRBV7-3 and TRBJ2-1; no firm D call. This CDR3 is 14 amino acids long. CDR1 and CDR2 (germline): SGHTA, FQGTGA. CDR3 region: CASSLSRSSNEQFF. The CDR3 DNA follows: TGTGCCAGCAGCTTAAGTAGATCCTCCAATGAGCAGTTCTTC.

This chain connects TRBV6-6 to TRBJ1-4; possible D gene TRBD1, 6 bases. The ends were cut back, 2 bases at V and 7 bases at J, with 17 bases in the middle. The V gene's germline CDR1 is MNHNY and CDR2 SVGAGI (reference sequence). The CDR3 has 16 residues. CDR3 region: CASSYGVRGYREKLFF. The DNA of the CDR3 is TGTGCCAGCAGTTACGGTGTCAGGGGTTATCGTGAAAAACTGTTTTTT.

This clone was recorded once. V gene TRBV15 combines with J gene TRBJ2-1, with 7 bases fitting TRBD1. CDR3 length: 15 residues. Germline loops: CDR1 LNHNV, CDR2 YYDKDF (reference sequence). V gave up 0 bases and J gave up 6 bases; unmatched junction bases: 5. CDR3 sequence: CATSREVAGGNEQFF. As DNA, the CDR3 is TGTGCCACCAGCAGAGAGGTTGCAGGGGGCAATGAGCAGTTCTTC.

The rearrangement joins TRBV28 to TRBJ2-3; D gene ambiguous. Trimming took 5 bases from V and 7 from J, leaving 7 bases between them. The CDR3 runs to 11 residues. Germline V gene sequence: CDR1 MDHEN, CDR2 SYDVKM. For the CDR3, the DNA is TGTGCCAGCAGTACAGTTAATACGCAGTATTTT. Its protein product is CASSTVNTQYF.

The chain is built from TRBV7-6 and TRBJ2-5, with TRBD2 identical over 8 bases. From germline, CDR1 is SGHVS and CDR2 FNYEAQ. This CDR3 contains 15 residues. Losses at the gene ends were 5 bases for V and 5 bases for J; bases not matched to a gene: 10. CDR3 sequence (DNA): TGTGCCAGCAGCCCTAGCTCACGGGGGGGCGAGACCCAGTACTTC. Translation gives CASSPSSRGGETQYF.

This clone came up a few times. The J gene is TRBJ1-2, the V gene TRBV15; D is unresolved. Germline V gene sequence: CDR1 LNHNV, CDR2 YYDKDF (reference sequence). The CDR3 loop spans 15 amino acids. V was shortened by 1 base and J by 3 bases, with 12 bases between the two germline ends. The CDR3 sequence: CATSRVGAPDYGYTF. Here the CDR3 DNA reads TGTGCCACCAGCAGAGTCGGTGCTCCTGACTATGGCTACACCTTC.

The gene calls are TRBV6-6 and TRBJ2-3; D perhaps matches TRBD1 (6 bases). V dropped 3 bases and J dropped 2 bases, with 9 bases sitting between them. This CDR3 is built from 14 residues. Germline assignment: CDR1 MNHNY and CDR2 SVGAGI (reference sequence). The CDR3 protein is CASSYTGFTDTQYF. CDR3 sequence (DNA): TGTGCCAGCAGTTATACAGGGTTCACAGATACGCAGTATTTT.

The chain has TRBV7-9 and TRBJ2-1; D perhaps matches TRBD2 (5 bases). V shed 3 bases and J shed 6 bases, with 6 bases lying between them. Per germline, CDR1 SEHNR and CDR2 FQNEAQ (reference sequence). This CDR3 has 12 amino acids. The chain's CDR3 is CASSLDFNEQFF. CDR3 nucleotide sequence: TGTGCCAGCAGCTTGGACTTCAATGAGCAGTTCTTC.

The V and J genes are TRBV7-2 and TRBJ2-2, with 7 bases aligning to TRBD2. The CDR3 length is 16 residues. The V and J ends lost 6 bases and 5 bases, in that order; junction bases with no gene match: 12. Germline assignment: CDR1 SGHTA and CDR2 FQGNSA. The CDR3 reads CASSYTKASGTGELFF. In DNA form, the CDR3 reads TGTGCCAGCAGTTACACGAAGGCTAGCGGTACCGGGGAGCTGTTTTTT.

This clone was counted only a few times. The chain links TRBV2 to TRBJ1-1, with D perhaps matching TRBD1 (6 bases). V lost 7 bases and J lost 5, with 14 bases in between. Per germline, CDR1 SNHLY and CDR2 FYNNEI. The CDR3 is 13 residues long. The CDR3 protein is CASNLQGRTEAFF. DNA of the CDR3: TGTGCCAGCAACCTTCAGGGGAGAACTGAAGCTTTCTTT.

V usage is TRBV9 and J usage is TRBJ2-2, with a possible D match to TRBD2 (5 bases). V dropped 3 bases and J dropped 8 bases, with 14 bases sitting between them. CDR3 length equals 14 residues. Germline lookup yields CDR1 SGDLS and CDR2 YYNGEE. The CDR3 DNA follows: TGTGCCAGCAGCGCCCAGCCCGAGCGGGGGGAGCTGTTTTTT. Translated: CASSAQPERGELFF. The variable domain in full, with the rest retrieved from reference TRBV9 and TRBJ2-2, is DSGVTQTPKHLITATGQRVTLRCSPRSGDLSVYWYQQSLDQGLQFLIQYYNGEERAKGNILERFSAQQFPDLHSELNLSSLELGDSALYFCASSAQPERGELFFGEGSRLTVL.